The present entry profiles one T cell receptor (beta chain) with its context. Antigen unknown. The record originates from a study of T cell responses to AZD1222 COVID-19 vaccine. Study outcomes and limitations: It was only 6 or 7 AZD1222 recipients who were seropositive at baseline. Once two AZD1222 doses were given, Spike-specific TCR breadth and depth went up.

Data came from immunoSEQ multiplex PCR; TCRdb stores just in-frame clones and leaves some out. The data contain about 220,000 clones, more than 85% of them singletons. The germline gives CDR1 DFQATT, CDR2 SNEGSKA (reference sequence). The CDR3 is made up of 14 amino acids. With 3 bases removed from V and 7 bases from J, the gap between germline ends came to 16 bases. The rearrangement links TRBV20-1 to TRBJ2-1; unclear D gene. This clonotype was sampled from an adult in good health. The source was peripheral blood, collected on day 0 of MenACWY control vaccination. CDR3 region: CSASSPLGLNEQFF. The CDR3 nucleotides are TGCAGTGCTAGTTCCCCACTTGGCTTGAATGAGCAGTTCTTC.